This T cell receptor beta chain appears in the sequencing data of a study of CD8+CD57+ T cells in acquired aplastic anemia. CDR3 and TCR beta VDJ profiling relied on genomic DNA as the template. TCRdb re-analysed the reads in MiXCR, keeping a single row per CDR3 protein. The sample holds roughly 86,000 distinct CDR3 sequences, roughly half seen once. The germline CDR1 and CDR2 sequences are DFQATT and SNEGSKA (reference sequence). This CDR3 is 13 amino acids long. V shed 4 bases and J 5 bases; nucleotides not matched to a gene: 5. The chain has TRBV20-1 and TRBJ2-7; 10 bases match TRBD1. This receptor was obtained from a human donor in good health, serving as a control. The material sequenced was sorted CD4+, CD8+, or CD8+CD57+ T cells (not recorded which) from PBMCs. The CDR3 bases are TGCAGTGCTAACCGGGACAGGGGCCACGAGCAGTACTTC. Amino acids: CSANRDRGHEQYF.